The T cell receptor (beta chain) under discussion was sequenced for a study of cytomegalovirus exposure and HLA in healthy donors. Study-wide background: A later analysis reported the same platform for the roughly 110 validation repertoires and the 666 first-cohort repertoires.

Study observations and caveats: In vitro assays verified that a few CMV-associated chains recognized CMV antigens specifically. The study recorded about 150 TCR beta chains that were cytomegalovirus-associated.

The CDR3 totals 13 residues. V lost 2 bases, J lost 3 bases, and 8 bases lay in between. Germline lookup yields CDR1 SGHNT and CDR2 YYREEE (reference sequence). Assay: immunoSEQ multiplex PCR; the TCRdb copy retains only in-frame clones and omits some. The sample consists of about 160,000 clones, roughly 90% of them appearing once. To note about this clone: Antigen unknown.

This chain uses TRBV5-4 with TRBJ2-5, with D possibly being TRBD2 (6 bases). The clonotype originates from a young woman in good health and CMV-seronegative. The sample comprised PBMCs. CDR3 protein: CASSFVAEETQYF. The CDR3 DNA follows: TGTGCCAGCAGCTTTGTAGCGGAAGAGACCCAGTACTTC. Supplemented by reference TRBV5-4 and TRBJ2-5, the full variable domain reads ETGVTQSPTHLIKTRGQQVTLRCSSQSGHNTVSWYQQALGQGPQFIFQYYREEENGRGNFPPRFSGLQFPNYSSELNVNALELDDSALYLCASSFVAEETQYFGPGTRLLVL.